This T cell receptor (beta chain) appears in the sequencing data of a study of beta chain features in type 1 diabetes (dated by TCRdb to the late 2010s). Background for the entire study: No differences in mean age, gender distribution, total cell number or subset yield were found between patients and healthy donors. The study compared TCRB repertoires of sorted circulating CD4+ T cell subsets between recently diagnosed type 1 diabetes patients and matched healthy donors. Regulatory and stem cell-like memory subsets were isolated from only 8 patients and roughly eight healthy donors, whereas naive and central memory subsets came from all 30 or so donors. A total of roughly 100 million sorted cells were examined across all samples, and a strong correlation was observed between cell number per subset and RNA yield. The paper as a whole reports these results and caveats: Sequencing cDNA rather than genomic DNA could over-represent highly expressing activated cells, although activation and CD3 levels did not differ between groups. Type 1 diabetes patients showed a moderate but significant shortening of TCRB CDR3 length in all four CD4+ subsets. Naive, central memory and regulatory TCRB repertoires appeared to be more similar among patients than among healthy donors. Shorter templates might have been favored by PCR, but patient and control samples were amplified and corrected together, so both groups would have been affected equally by any skew. Because small numbers of individuals were included in the HLA sub-analyses, any influence of HLA type on TCRB rearrangement was left unresolved. At VDJ recombination sites, patients with type 1 diabetes made fewer insertions and deleted more nucleotides, a pattern implying thymic rearrangement abnormalities.

The High Capacity cDNA Reverse Transcription Kit was used to reverse transcribe all of the isolated RNA, meaning that expressed TCRB transcripts were what got sequenced. Deep immunoSEQ sequencing was performed on naive, central memory and regulatory T cell samples, with an average of approximately 4 million total reads per sample. Sorted cells were lysed in RLT buffer, and RNA was extracted using DNase-treated RNeasy Micro or Mini kits according to cell number. Each cell subset was processed separately to prevent cross-contamination, with patient and healthy donor samples processed together. The immunoSEQ multiplex PCR was used to amplify TCRB sequences from cDNA, yielding 87-bp fragments that span the CDR3 region. Amplicons were sequenced on the Illumina HiSeq platform. The paper's data handling went like this. PCR bias was corrected computationally using synthetic template baselines, and reads within Hamming distance 2 were collapsed, with unmergeable singletons discarded. Reads were aligned to IMGT to assign V, D and J genes, CDR3 length, and insertions or deletions at six rearrangement sites. Within each subset, clonotype counts were normalized to sorted cell number, and only after that were true diversity and Gini coefficients computed with the tcR R package. Repertoire sharing was quantified using the overlap coefficient calculated on TCRB nucleotide sequences. As a proxy for the pre-selection repertoire, out-of-frame TCRB sequences from naive cells were analyzed. Drawn from immuneACCESS, this table holds only the in-frame rearrangements with V and J called that TCRdb kept. Clones are partly lost; checked studies trace under half to an unresolved V gene and leave the rest unexplained. Clone size and V and J calls were adopted from that table, with D and trimming inferred from the DNA. Recorded for this sample are 900,000 or so clones; roughly 17% of them occurred a single time. Around 0.02% of the sample belongs to the ten largest clones.

The cysteine opens and the phenylalanine closes a CDR3 of 13 amino acids. The DNA shown is the 39-base CDR3, in frame from base 1. Sequences ENHRY (CDR1) and SYGVKD (CDR2) are obtained from the germline V gene. Cut back by 7 bases and 6 bases, the V and J ends lie 14 bases apart. Each donor gave one peripheral blood draw, approximately 100 mL on average, collected into heparinised tubes. A BD FACSAria II was used to sort naive, central memory, regulatory and stem cell-like memory CD4+ T cells with a panel that included CD45RO, CCR7, CD25, CD127, CD95 and CD27. A purity above 95% was achieved for all sorted populations. PBMCs were isolated immediately by Lymphoprep density gradient centrifugation and stained directly without culture. So that batch effects would be minimized, each experiment stained and sorted samples in pairs, pairing one healthy donor with one patient. About this clone: No antigen is known for it. The record has no base qualities; no much larger clone is one base away.

The V and J genes are TRBV10-3 and TRBJ2-3; the best D guess is TRBD2, with 6 bases matching. The clonotype was recovered from a woman between 18 and 29 years old in good health. Sequencing was done on a sample of naive CD4+ T cells from blood. Per the publication, the cell subset or site label means: true naive CD4+ T cells. This receptor carries the CDR3 CAITAGTGDTQYF. The nucleotide sequence reads as follows: TGTGCCATCACTGCAGGGACTGGCGATACGCAGTATTTT.